A single T cell receptor beta chain is shown here with its context. At least ten counts were recorded for this clonotype. Its antigen specificity is not known. No base-level quality is on record; no much larger clone is a single base apart. Trimming leaves V shorter by 0 bases and J shorter by 6 bases, with the junction holding 6 bases beyond the gene matches. From the germline V gene, CDR1 is SGHRS and CDR2 is YFSETQ. Taken from cysteine to phenylalanine, the CDR3 has 15 residues. Only the CDR3 part of the read is kept: 45 bases, read in frame from the first base. These data are taken from a study of spatial heterogeneity in lung cancer (dated by TCRdb to between 2018 and 2020). General notes on the study: Beta-chain transcripts were consistently detected in greater numbers than alpha-chain transcripts, which likely reflected higher beta-chain transcript abundance. In the raw uncorrected reads, each unique combination of TCR and UMI appeared on average more than ten times. TCR alpha and beta repertoires were quantitatively compared across multiple tumor regions, matched nontumor lung and blood in non-small cell lung cancer. Nonsynonymous mutation counts, determined by whole-exome sequencing of tumor tissue, were related to TCR repertoire features. At surgery, both alpha and beta chains were TCR-sequenced in over 200 tumor regions, approximately 64 matched nontumor lung samples and around 50 PBMC samples. Study-wide conclusions, independent of this receptor: Ubiquitous expanded tumor TCRs were found in blood more often at tumor resection than at routine follow-up. Additional single-cell paired TCR alpha and beta sequencing was considered necessary to confirm, at a functional level, the hypothesis that regional TCRs recognize regional mutations.

Taken with the paper, the label for time point translates to: sample taken at primary tumor resection. Without any cell sorting, TCR sequencing was performed on whole RNA extracted either from tumor and nontumor lung tissue or from cryopreserved PBMC samples. Donors were 72 patients with early-stage, untreated non-small cell lung cancer from the lung TRACERx cohort. Patients were selected for TCR sequencing only if sufficient RNA was available from at least two tumor regions. Library preparation was by 5' RACE. Data came from a NextSeq 500. To allow correction of PCR and sequencing errors, the TCR library protocol tagged every TCR cDNA molecule with a unique molecular identifier. Under the source paper's analysis protocol: TCR identification, UMI-based error correction and CDR3 extraction were all carried out with Decombinator tools. TCRs above a frequency of 2 per 1,000, corresponding to the top 1% of the tumor frequency distribution, were defined as expanded. Renyi diversity was computed with the R vegan package after each repertoire had been subsampled 100 times to 5,000 TCRs. CDR3 similarity networks were built from amino acid triplet string-kernel similarity, with CDR3s being connected when pairwise similarity was above 0.82. TCRdb reanalyzed the raw reads on its own, using fastp at Q25 for trimming and MiXCR for clone calling, and kept in-frame beta chains. Rows are unified per CDR3 protein, each entry keeping the most common DNA and genes. TCRdb, not the authors, supplied the V and J calls. The sample records 35,000 to 45,000 distinct CDR3 sequences, 5.2% of which are singletons. The ten largest clones capture about 25% of the sample.

The sequence was obtained from a female donor with early-stage non-small cell lung cancer. This specimen consisted of PBMCs, obtained at surgery. The rearrangement combines TRBV5-1 with TRBJ1-1, and 9 junctional nucleotides match TRBD1. The CDR3 is CASSLDYRGLAEAFF. The bases are TGCGCCAGCAGCTTGGATTACAGGGGGCTGGCTGAAGCTTTCTTT.